Described below is a single T cell receptor beta chain sequence and its context. Its antigen is unidentified. These data originate in a study of cytomegalovirus exposure and HLA in healthy donors. As for the study in general: A prior analysis found roughly 110 million unique TCR beta sequences from around 200 million T cells.

V shed 2 bases and J shed 5 bases, with 9 bases lying between them. Germline loops: CDR1 MNHEY, CDR2 SMNVEV (reference sequence). This CDR3 spans 13 amino acids. Primers: 60 Vbeta forward and 13 Jbeta reverse. Data came from immunoSEQ multiplex PCR; TCRdb stores just in-frame clones and leaves some out. The listing contains approximately 58,000 clones. Notes on the study in general: When analyzed later, a missense DCLRE1C variant was found to be linked to TCR beta V- and J-gene trimming.

The sequenced sample was PBMCs. The clonotype was recovered from a woman between 45 and 60 years old in good health and CMV-seropositive. The V and J genes are TRBV27 and TRBJ1-2; possible D gene TRBD1, 6 bases. Here the CDR3 reads CASSLGTGYGYTF. The CDR3 nucleotides are TGTGCCAGCAGTTTAGGTACAGGGTATGGCTACACCTTC.